The subject of this entry is one TCR beta chain. The sample originates from a study of shared T cell receptors in the human thymus. The repertoire was sequenced with immunoSEQ multiplex PCR; TCRdb's copy has only in-frame clones and lacks some. The sample includes almost 550,000 clones, around three quarters of them seen just once. These sequences were also reported in another study, on human thymus T cells. Per that paper: Corrective cardiac operations yielded the resected thymus tissue. Apparent bias marked the V and J gene usage of thymic and blood repertoires. Highly overlapping thymic repertoires in unrelated individuals were reported by related research.

Sequenced: thymocytes. This TCR derives from a boy under two years old with a congenital heart defect.

CDR3 loop: CASSLGTGSDTQYF. The CDR3 DNA is TGTGCCAGCAGTTTAGGGACAGGGTCAGATACGCAGTATTTT. The chain is built from TRBV28 and TRBJ2-3, with TRBD1 matching over 9 bases. The CDR3 totals 14 residues. J was trimmed by 4 bases and V by 2 bases; bases with no gene match: 1. CDR1 and CDR2 from the germline V gene are MDHEN and SYDVKM.